This T cell receptor beta chain was recovered during a study of T cell responses to AZD1222 COVID-19 vaccine. TCRdb's table, derived via immunoSEQ multiplex PCR, lists solely in-frame clones and lacks some. The sample holds about 100,000 clones, around 89% seen once. The V gene's germline CDR1 is ENHRY and CDR2 SYGVKD. With 4 bases clipped from V and 8 bases from J, the junction kept 7 bases outside the gene matches. The CDR3 totals 14 residues. The chain carries TRBV10-3 and TRBJ1-4, with 7 positions matching TRBD1. This sequence originates from an adult in good health. Sequences were derived from peripheral blood, sampled on day 0 of AZD1222 vaccination. DNA for the CDR3: TGTGCCATCAGTGGACAGGGAGTAGGAGAAAAACTGTTTTTT. Translating it yields CAISGQGVGEKLFF.